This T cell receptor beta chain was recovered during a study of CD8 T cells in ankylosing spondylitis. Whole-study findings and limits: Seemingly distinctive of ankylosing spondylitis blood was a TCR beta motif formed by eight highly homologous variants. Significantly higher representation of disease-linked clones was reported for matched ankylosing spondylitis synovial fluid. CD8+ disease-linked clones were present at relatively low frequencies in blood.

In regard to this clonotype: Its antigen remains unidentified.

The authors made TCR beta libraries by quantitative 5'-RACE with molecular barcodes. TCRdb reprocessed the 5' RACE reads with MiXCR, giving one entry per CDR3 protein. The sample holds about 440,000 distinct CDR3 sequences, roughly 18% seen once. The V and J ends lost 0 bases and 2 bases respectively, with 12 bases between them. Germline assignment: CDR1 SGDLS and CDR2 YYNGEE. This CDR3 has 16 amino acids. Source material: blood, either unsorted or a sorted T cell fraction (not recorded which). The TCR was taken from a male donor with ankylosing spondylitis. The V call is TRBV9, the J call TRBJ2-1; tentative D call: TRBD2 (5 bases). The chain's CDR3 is CASSVGTGKTYNEQFF. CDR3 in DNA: TGTGCCAGCAGCGTAGGTACGGGGAAAACCTACAATGAGCAGTTCTTC.